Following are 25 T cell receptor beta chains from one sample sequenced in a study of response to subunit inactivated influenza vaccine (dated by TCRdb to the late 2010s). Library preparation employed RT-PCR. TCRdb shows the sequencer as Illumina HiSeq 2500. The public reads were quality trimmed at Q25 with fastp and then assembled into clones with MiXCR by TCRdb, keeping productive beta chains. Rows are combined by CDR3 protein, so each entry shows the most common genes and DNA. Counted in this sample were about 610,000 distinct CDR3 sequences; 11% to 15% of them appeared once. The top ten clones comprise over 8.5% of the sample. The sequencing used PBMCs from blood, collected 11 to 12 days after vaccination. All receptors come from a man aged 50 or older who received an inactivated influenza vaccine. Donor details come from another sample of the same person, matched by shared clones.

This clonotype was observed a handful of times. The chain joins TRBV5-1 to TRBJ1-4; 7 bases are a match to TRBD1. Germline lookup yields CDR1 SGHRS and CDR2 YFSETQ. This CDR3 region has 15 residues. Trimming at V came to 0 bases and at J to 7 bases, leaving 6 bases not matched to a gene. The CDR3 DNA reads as TGCGCCAGCAGCTTGGAGGGGGCGCGTAGTGAAAAACTGTTTTTT. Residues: CASSLEGARSEKLFF.

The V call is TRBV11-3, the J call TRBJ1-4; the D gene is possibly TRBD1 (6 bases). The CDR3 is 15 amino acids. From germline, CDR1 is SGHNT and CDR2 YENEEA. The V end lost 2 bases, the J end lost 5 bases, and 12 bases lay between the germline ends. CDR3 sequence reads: CASSLSSGENEKLFF. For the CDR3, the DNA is TGTGCCAGCAGCTTATCGTCAGGGGAAAATGAAAAACTGTTTTTT. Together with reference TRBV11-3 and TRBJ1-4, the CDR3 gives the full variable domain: EAGVVQSPRYKIIEKKQPVAFWCNPISGHNTLYWYLQNLGQGPELLIRYENEEAVDDSQLPKDRFSAERLKGVDSTLKIQPAELGDSAVYLCASSLSSGENEKLFFGSGTQLSVL.

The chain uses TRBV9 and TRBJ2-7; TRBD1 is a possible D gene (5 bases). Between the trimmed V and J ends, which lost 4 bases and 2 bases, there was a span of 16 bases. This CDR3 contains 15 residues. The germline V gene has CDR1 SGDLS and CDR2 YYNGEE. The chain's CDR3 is CASSLESGATYEQYF. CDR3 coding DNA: TGTGCCAGCAGCCTAGAGAGTGGGGCGACCTACGAGCAGTACTTC.

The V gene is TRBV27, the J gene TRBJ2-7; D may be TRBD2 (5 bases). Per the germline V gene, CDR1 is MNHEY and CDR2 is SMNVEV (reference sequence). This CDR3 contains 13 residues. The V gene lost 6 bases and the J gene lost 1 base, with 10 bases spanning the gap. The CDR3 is CASRKSGSYEQYF. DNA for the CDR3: TGTGCCAGCAGGAAGTCGGGATCCTACGAGCAGTACTTC.

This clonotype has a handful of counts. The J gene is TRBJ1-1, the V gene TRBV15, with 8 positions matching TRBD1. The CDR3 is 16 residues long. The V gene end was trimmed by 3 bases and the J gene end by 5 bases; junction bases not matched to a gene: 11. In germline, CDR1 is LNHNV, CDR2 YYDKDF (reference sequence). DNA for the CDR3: TGTGCCACCAGCAGGGGAGACCTCAGGGGGCGGACTGAAGCTTTCTTT. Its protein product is CATSRGDLRGRTEAFF.

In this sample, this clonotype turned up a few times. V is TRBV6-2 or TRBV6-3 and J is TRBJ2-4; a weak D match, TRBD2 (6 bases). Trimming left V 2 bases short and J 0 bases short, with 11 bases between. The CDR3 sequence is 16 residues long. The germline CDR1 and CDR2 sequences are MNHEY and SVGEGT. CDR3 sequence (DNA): TGTGCCAGCAGTTACCCTGCGGGGAAAGCCAAAAACATTCAGTACTTC. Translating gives CASSYPAGKAKNIQYF.

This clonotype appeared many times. CDR3 DNA: TGTGCCAGCAGCCGGGGACAACAAGAGACCCAGTACTTC. It translates to CASSRGQQETQYF. The V gene is TRBV7-2, the J gene TRBJ2-5; possibly TRBD1 for D (6 bases). This CDR3 has 13 amino acids. CDR1 is SGHTA, CDR2 FQGNSA, per germline. The V and J ends lost 5 bases and 2 bases respectively, with 9 bases between them.

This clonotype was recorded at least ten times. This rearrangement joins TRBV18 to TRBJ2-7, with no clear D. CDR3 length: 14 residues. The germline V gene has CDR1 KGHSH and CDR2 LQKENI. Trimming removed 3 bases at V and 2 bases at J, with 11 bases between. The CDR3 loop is CASSPAHGPYEQYF. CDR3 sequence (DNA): TGTGCCAGCTCACCGGCTCACGGTCCCTACGAGCAGTACTTC.

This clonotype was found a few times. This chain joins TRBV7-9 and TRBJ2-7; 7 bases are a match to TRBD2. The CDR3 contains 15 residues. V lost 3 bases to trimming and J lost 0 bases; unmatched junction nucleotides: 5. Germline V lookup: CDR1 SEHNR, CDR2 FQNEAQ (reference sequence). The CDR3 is CASSFWDYDSYEQYF. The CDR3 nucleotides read TGTGCCAGCAGCTTTTGGGACTACGACTCCTACGAGCAGTACTTC. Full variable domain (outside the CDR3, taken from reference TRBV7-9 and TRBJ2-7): DTGVSQNPRHKITKRGQNVTFRCDPISEHNRLYWYRQTLGQGPEFLTYFQNEAQLEKSRLLSDRFSAERPKGSFSTLEIQRTEQGDSAMYLCASSFWDYDSYEQYFGPGTRLTVT.

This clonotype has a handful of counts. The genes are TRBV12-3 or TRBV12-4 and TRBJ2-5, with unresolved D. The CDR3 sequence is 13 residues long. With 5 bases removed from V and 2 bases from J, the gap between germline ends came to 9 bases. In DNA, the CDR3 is TGTGCCAGCAGTCCGACTGATCAAGAGACCCAGTACTTC. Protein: CASSPTDQETQYF.

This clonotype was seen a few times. The CDR3 is CASYLQGDTMNTEAFF. The CDR3, as DNA: TGTGCCAGCTATTTACAGGGGGACACTATGAACACTGAAGCTTTCTTT. V and J are TRBV7-9 and TRBJ1-1; 8 bases agree with TRBD1. V shed 8 bases and J 0 bases; nucleotides not matched to a gene: 11. The CDR3 loop spans 16 amino acids. Germline V lookup: CDR1 SEHNR, CDR2 FQNEAQ (reference sequence).

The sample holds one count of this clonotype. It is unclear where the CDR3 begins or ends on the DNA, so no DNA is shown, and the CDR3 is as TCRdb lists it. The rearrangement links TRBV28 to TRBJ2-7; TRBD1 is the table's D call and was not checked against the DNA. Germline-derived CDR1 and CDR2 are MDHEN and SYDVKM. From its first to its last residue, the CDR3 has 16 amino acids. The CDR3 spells CASSSSAGTGYYEQYF.

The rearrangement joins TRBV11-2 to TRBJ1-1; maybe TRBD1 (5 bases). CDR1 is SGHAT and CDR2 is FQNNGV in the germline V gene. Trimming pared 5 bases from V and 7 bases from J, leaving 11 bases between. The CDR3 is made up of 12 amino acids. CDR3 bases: TGTGCCAGCAGCCCGGGGGTGGTTGAAGCTTTCTTT. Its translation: CASSPGVVEAFF.

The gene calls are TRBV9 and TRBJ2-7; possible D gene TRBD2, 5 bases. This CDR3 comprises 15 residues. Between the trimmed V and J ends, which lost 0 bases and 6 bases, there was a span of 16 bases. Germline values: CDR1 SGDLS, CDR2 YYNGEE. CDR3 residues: CASSVDASGKTEQYF. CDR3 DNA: TGTGCCAGCAGCGTAGACGCCAGCGGAAAGACCGAGCAGTACTTC.

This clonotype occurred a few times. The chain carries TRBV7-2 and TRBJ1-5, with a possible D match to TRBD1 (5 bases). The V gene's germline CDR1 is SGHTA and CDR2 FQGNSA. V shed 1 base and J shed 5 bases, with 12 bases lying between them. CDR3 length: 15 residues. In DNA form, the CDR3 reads TGTGCCAGCAGCTTAGGGTTCCCGGGGGATCAGCCCCAGCATTTT. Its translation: CASSLGFPGDQPQHF.

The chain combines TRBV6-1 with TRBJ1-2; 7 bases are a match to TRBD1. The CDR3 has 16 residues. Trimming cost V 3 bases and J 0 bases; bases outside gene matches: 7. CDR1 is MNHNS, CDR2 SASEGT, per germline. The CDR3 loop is CASSDGQAAPNYGYTF. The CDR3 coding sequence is TGTGCCAGCAGTGACGGACAGGCCGCACCTAACTATGGCTACACCTTC.

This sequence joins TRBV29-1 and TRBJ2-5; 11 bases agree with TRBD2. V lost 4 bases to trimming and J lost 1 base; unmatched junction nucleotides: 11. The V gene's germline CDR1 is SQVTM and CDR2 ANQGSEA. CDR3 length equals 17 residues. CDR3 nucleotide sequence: TGCAGCGTTGTGTGGCTAGCGGGGGGCGCGATCCAAGAGACCCAGTACTTC. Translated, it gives CSVVWLAGGAIQETQYF.

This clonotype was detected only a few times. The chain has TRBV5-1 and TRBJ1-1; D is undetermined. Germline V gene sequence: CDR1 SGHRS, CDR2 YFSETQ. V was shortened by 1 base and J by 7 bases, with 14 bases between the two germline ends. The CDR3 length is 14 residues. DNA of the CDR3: TGCGCCAGCAGCTTGATTACTACGAAGGATGAAGCTTTCTTT. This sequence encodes CASSLITTKDEAFF.

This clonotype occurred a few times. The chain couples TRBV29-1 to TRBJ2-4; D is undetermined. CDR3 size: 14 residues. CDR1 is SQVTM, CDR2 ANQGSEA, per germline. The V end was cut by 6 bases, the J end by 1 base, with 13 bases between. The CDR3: CSVGYGRAKNIQYF. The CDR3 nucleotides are TGCAGCGTGGGCTACGGAAGGGCCAAAAACATTCAGTACTTC.

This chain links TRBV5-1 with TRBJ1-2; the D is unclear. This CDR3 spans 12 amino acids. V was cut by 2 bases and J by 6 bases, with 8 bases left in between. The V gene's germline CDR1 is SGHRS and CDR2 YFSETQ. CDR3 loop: CASSFGDDGYTF. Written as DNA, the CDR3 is TGCGCCAGCAGCTTCGGAGATGATGGCTACACCTTC.

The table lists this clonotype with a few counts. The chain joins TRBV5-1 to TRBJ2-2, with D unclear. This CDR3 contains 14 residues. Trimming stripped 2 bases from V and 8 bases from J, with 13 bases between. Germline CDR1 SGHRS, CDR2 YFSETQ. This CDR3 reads CASSFETPTGELFF. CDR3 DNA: TGCGCCAGCAGCTTCGAAACCCCGACGGGGGAGCTGTTTTTT.

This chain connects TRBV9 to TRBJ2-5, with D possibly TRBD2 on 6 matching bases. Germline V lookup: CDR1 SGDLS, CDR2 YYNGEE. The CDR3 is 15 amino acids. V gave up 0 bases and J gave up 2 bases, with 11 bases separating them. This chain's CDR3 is CASSVGSGTQETQYF. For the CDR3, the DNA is TGTGCCAGCAGCGTAGGGTCAGGGACTCAAGAGACCCAGTACTTC.

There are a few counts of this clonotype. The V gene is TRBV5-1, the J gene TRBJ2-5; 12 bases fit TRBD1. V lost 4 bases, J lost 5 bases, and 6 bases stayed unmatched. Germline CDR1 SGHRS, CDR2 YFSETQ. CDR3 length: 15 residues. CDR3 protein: CASSQGTGGAETQYF. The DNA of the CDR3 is TGCGCCAGCAGCCAAGGGACAGGGGGCGCGGAGACCCAGTACTTC.

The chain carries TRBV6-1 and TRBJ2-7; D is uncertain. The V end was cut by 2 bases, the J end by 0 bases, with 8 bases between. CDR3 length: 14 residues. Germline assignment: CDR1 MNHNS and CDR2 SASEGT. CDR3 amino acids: CASSEPTDSYEQYF. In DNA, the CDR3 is TGTGCCAGCAGTGAACCTACGGACTCCTACGAGCAGTACTTC.

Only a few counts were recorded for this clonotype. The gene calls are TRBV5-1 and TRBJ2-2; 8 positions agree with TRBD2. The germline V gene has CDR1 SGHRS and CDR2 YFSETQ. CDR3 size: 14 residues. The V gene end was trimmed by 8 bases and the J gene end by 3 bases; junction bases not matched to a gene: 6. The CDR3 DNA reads TGCGCCAGTTGGACAGCGGGGGACACCGGGGAGCTGTTTTTT. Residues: CASWTAGDTGELFF. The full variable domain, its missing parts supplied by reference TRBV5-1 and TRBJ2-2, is KAGVTQTPRYLIKTRGQQVTLSCSPISGHRSVSWYQQTPGQGLQFLFEYFSETQRNKGNFPGRFSGRQFSNSRSEMNVSTLELGDSALYLCASWTAGDTGELFFGEGSRLTVL.